This TCR beta chain was observed in a study of regulatory T cells in long-lasting Graves disease. Regarding the study as a whole: Comparison showed that persistent patients shared more public clonotypes (about 3,000) than new patients (approximately 930).

This clonotype was found many times. Its target is not known. Arm-PCR of CDR3 regions and iRepertoire HTBI primers were used to build TCR beta libraries. TCRdb redid the calling of the multiplex PCR reads with MiXCR, one entry per CDR3 protein. The sample has some 440,000 distinct CDR3 sequences, about 20% seen once. Time point meaning: persistent/refractory GD, antithyroid drugs over 5 years with positive TRAb. The authors made the TCR library using RNA they extracted from PBMCs. Patients with Graves' disease were diagnosed by American Thyroid Association guidelines. With V trimmed by 0 bases and J by 2 bases, 3 bases remained unmatched. This CDR3 has 17 amino acids.

The source was peripheral blood mononuclear cells (PBMCs), collected when the disease was refractory, from a patient treated with antithyroid drugs. This sequence was found in a female donor with Graves disease. This rearrangement joins TRBV12-3 or TRBV12-4 to TRBJ2-5; TRBD2 matches 13 bases. This CDR3 is CASSLALLAGGQETQYF. In DNA, the CDR3 is TGTGCCAGCAGTTTAGCGCTACTAGCGGGAGGGCAAGAGACCCAGTACTTC.